The entry below gives a single T cell receptor beta chain sequence along with its context. Its target is not known. A TCRbeta library incorporating unique molecular identifiers was prepared. A single record per CDR3 protein comes from TCRdb applying MiXCR to the PCR reads. The table shows a few hundred thousand distinct CDR3 sequences, with around 15% occurring only once. The data are from a study of T-cell reconstitution after alpha-beta-depleted transplantation in children. Findings and limits, study-wide: From newly produced T cells came most of the T-cell counts and diversity one year after transplant.

The CDR3 totals 14 residues. Germline V lookup: CDR1 KGHSH, CDR2 LQKENI. After removal of 3 bases from V and 4 bases from J, the junction contained 4 bases not matched to a gene. The sample here was PBMCs, mostly from graft donor cells, taken 360 days after TCRalphabeta/CD19-depleted stem cell transplant. This sequence was found in a boy under two years old who had a stem cell transplant for Wiskott-Aldrich syndrome, so the T cells may come from the graft donor. V usage is TRBV18 and J usage is TRBJ2-5; 8 bases are shared with TRBD1. DNA for the CDR3: TGTGCCAGCTCACCCTCAGGGGGCTCAGAGACCCAGTACTTC. Encoded protein: CASSPSGGSETQYF.